A single sample gave rise to the 5 T cell receptor beta chains below, sequenced in a study of blood T cell repertoires in COVID-19 (TCRdb year 2020). The protocol used for the library was the immunoSEQ multiplex PCR assay. Sourced from immuneACCESS, this table was stored by TCRdb with only in-frame sequences that have V and J called. A share of the clones is absent; for the studies checked, an unresolved V gene accounts for under half, and the remainder has no known explanation. This sample lists about 110,000 clones; about 75% were detected once. About 6% of the sample goes to the ten largest clones. The sequencing sample was made of peripheral blood. The receptors come from a man at least 80 years old with acute or convalescent COVID-19.

This chain connects TRBV19 to TRBJ2-3, with TRBD2 identical over 7 bases. V lost 10 bases to trimming and J lost 3 bases; unmatched junction nucleotides: 7. This CDR3 comprises 13 residues. Germline CDR1 is LNHDA and CDR2 is SQIVND (reference sequence). The CDR3 region is CATALGGTDTQYF. CDR3 DNA sequence: TGTGCCACCGCGTTGGGGGGGACAGATACGCAGTATTTT. The full variable domain, rest sourced from reference TRBV19 and TRBJ2-3, is DGGITQSPKYLFRKEGQNVTLSCEQNLNHDAMYWYRQDPGQGLRLIYYSQIVNDFQKGDIAEGYSVSREKKESFPLTVTSAQKNPTAFYLCATALGGTDTQYFGPGTRLTVL.

J is TRBJ2-3 and V is TRBV6-5; 12 bases are a match to TRBD1. Germline-derived CDR1 and CDR2 are MNHEY and SVGAGI. V trimming: 6 bases; J trimming: 7 bases; junction bases outside the gene matches: 8. This CDR3 contains 15 residues. CDR3 protein: CASRPGQGAGNTQYF. CDR3 in DNA: TGTGCCAGCAGACCGGGACAGGGGGCCGGTAATACGCAGTATTTT.

This rearrangement joins TRBV2 to TRBJ1-5, with D possibly being TRBD1 (6 bases). The length of the CDR3 is 14 residues. The V and J ends lost 2 bases and 7 bases respectively, with 12 bases between them. Germline-derived CDR1 and CDR2 are SNHLY and FYNNEI. DNA for the CDR3: TGTGCCAGCAGTGAACAGGGGATTCCGCAGCCCCAGCATTTT. Its translation: CASSEQGIPQPQHF.

This clone came up a few times. J is TRBJ2-1 and V is TRBV7-3; D remains unclear. The CDR3 is made up of 14 amino acids. V gave up 3 bases and J gave up 5 bases, with 11 bases separating them. CDR1 is SGHTA and CDR2 is FQGTGA in the germline V gene. CDR3: CASSFLERDNEQFF. The DNA of the CDR3 is TGTGCCAGCAGCTTTTTGGAGAGAGACAATGAGCAGTTCTTC.

The rearrangement joins TRBV6-5 to TRBJ2-3; 9 bases line up with TRBD1. CDR1 MNHEY and CDR2 SVGAGI come from the germline V gene. CDR3 length: 13 residues. The junction had 3 bases not matched to a gene; V was cut back by 6 bases and J by 5 bases. The CDR3 sequence is CASRRQGVDTQYF. The CDR3 DNA reads TGTGCCAGCAGGCGACAGGGGGTAGATACGCAGTATTTT.